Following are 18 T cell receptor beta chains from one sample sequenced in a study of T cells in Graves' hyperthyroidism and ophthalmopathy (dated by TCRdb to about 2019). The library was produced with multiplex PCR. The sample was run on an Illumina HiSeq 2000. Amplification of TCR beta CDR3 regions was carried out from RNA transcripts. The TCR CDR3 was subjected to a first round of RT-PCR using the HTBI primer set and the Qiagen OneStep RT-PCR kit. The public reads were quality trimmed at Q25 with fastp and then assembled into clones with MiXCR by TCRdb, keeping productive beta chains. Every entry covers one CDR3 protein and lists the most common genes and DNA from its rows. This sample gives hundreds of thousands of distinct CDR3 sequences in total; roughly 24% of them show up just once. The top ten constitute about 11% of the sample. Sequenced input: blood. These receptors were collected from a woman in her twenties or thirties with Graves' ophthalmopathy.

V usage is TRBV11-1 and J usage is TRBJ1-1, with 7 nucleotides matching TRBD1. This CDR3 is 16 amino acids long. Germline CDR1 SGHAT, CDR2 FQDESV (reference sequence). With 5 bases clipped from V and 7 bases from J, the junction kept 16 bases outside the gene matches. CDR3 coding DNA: TGTGCCAGCAGCATAGGAGGACAGGTCGGAAAGTATGAAGCTTTCTTT. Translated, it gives CASSIGGQVGKYEAFF.

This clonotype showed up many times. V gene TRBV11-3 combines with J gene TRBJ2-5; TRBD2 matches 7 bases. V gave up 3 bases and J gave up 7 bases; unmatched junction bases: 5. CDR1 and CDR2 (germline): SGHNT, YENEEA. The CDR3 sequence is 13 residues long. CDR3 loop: CASSLGTTGTQYF. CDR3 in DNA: TGTGCCAGCAGCTTGGGGACTACTGGGACCCAGTACTTC.

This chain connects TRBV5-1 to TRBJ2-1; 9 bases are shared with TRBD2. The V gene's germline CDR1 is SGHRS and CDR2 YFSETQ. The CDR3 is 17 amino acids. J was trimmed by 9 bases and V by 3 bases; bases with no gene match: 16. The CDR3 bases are TGCGCCAGCAGCTCCAGGGGCGTAGCGGGGGCCTTAGTTGAGCAGTTCTTC. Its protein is CASSSRGVAGALVEQFF.

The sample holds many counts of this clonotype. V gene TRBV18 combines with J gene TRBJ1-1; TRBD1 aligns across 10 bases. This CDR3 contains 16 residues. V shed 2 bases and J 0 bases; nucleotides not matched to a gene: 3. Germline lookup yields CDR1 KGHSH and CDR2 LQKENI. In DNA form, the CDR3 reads TGTGCCAGCTCACCAGTGACAGGGGGCGTGAACACTGAAGCTTTCTTT. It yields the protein CASSPVTGGVNTEAFF.

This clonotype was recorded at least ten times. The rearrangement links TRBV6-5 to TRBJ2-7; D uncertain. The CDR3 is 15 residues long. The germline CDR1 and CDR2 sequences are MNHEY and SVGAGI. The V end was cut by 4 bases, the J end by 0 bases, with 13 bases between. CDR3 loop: CASSWSVGTSYEQYF. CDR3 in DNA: TGTGCCAGCAGTTGGTCTGTTGGAACCTCCTACGAGCAGTACTTC.

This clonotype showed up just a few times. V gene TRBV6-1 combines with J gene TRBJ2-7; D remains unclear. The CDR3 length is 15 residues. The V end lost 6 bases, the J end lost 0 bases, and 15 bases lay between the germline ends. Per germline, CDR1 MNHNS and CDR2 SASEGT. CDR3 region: CASRREETVSYEQYF. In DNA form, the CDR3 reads TGTGCCAGCAGGCGCGAGGAGACGGTCTCCTACGAGCAGTACTTC.

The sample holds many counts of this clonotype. The CDR3, as DNA: TGTGCCATCAGTGACCAGACACTTACTGGAAACACCATATATTTT. Protein: CAISDQTLTGNTIYF. J is TRBJ1-3 and V is TRBV10-3; D is undetermined. The CDR3 runs to 15 residues. The V end was cut by 3 bases, the J end by 2 bases, with 11 bases between. The germline V gene has CDR1 ENHRY and CDR2 SYGVKD.

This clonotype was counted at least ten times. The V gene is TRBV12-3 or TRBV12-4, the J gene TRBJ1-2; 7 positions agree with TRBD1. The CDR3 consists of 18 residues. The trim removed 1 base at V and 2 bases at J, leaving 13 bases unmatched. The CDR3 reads CASSLGANSGTVNYGYTF. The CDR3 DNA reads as TGTGCCAGCAGTTTAGGCGCTAACTCCGGGACAGTCAACTATGGCTACACCTTC.

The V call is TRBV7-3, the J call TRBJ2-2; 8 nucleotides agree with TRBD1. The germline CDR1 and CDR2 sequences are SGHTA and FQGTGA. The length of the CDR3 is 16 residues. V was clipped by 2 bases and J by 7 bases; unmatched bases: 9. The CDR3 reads CASSLFGQGNNGELFF. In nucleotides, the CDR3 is TGTGCCAGCAGCTTATTCGGACAGGGCAATAACGGGGAGCTGTTTTTT.

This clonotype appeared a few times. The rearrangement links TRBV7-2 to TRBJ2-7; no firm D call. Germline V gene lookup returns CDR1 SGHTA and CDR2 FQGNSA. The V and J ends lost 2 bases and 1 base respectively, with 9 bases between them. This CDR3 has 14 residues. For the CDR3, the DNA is TGTGCCAGCAGCTTAATGGGCTTATCCTACGAGCAGTACTTC. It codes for CASSLMGLSYEQYF. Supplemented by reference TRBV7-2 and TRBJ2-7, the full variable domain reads GAGVSQSPSNKVTEKGKDVELRCDPISGHTALYWYRQSLGQGLEFLIYFQGNSAPDKSGLPSDRFSAERTGGSVSTLTIQRTQQEDSAVYLCASSLMGLSYEQYFGPGTRLTVT.

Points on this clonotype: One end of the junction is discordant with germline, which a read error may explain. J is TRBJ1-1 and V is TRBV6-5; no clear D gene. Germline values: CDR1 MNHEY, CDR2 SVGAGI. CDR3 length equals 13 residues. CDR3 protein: CASSYSMNSEAFF. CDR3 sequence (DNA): TGTGCCAGTAGTTACTCGATGAACTCTGAAGCTTTCTTT.

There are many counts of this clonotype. The CDR3 DNA follows: TGCAGTGCTAGTAGCAGGCGTACCTTTGGAAACACCATATATTTT. Protein sequence: CSASSRRTFGNTIYF. J is TRBJ1-3 and V is TRBV20-1, with D unclear. In germline, CDR1 is DFQATT, CDR2 SNEGSKA (reference sequence). CDR3 length: 15 residues. V dropped 3 bases and J dropped 3 bases, with 15 bases sitting between them.

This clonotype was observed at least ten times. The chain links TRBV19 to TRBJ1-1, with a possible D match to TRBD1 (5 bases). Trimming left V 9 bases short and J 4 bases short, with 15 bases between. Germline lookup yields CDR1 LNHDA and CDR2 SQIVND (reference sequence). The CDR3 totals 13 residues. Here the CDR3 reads CASSGAKRTEAFF. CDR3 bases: TGTGCCAGCTCCGGGGCCAAACGCACTGAAGCTTTCTTT.

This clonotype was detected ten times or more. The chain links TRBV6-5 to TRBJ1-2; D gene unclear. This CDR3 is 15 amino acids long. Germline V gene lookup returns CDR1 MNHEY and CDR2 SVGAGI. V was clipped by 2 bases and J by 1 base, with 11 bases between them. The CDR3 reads CASSYLSAINYGYTF. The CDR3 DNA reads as TGTGCCAGCAGTTACCTTAGCGCTATTAACTATGGCTACACCTTC.

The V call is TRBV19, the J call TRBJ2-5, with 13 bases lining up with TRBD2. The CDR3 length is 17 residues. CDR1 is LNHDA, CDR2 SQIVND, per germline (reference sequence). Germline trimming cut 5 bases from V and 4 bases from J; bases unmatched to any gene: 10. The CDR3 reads CASSDRLAGGGGETQYF. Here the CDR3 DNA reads TGTGCCAGTAGTGACCGACTAGCGGGGGGCGGTGGAGAGACCCAGTACTTC.

The CDR3 spells CASSRDFPSGNTIYF. For the CDR3, the DNA is TGTGCCAGCAGCCGGGACTTTCCCTCTGGAAACACCATATATTTT. V gene TRBV7-8 combines with J gene TRBJ1-3; D is perhaps TRBD1 (5 bases). The CDR3 consists of 15 residues. Trimming took off 5 bases at V and 0 bases at J, with 11 bases between the two ends. Germline lookup yields CDR1 SGHVS and CDR2 FQNEAQ.

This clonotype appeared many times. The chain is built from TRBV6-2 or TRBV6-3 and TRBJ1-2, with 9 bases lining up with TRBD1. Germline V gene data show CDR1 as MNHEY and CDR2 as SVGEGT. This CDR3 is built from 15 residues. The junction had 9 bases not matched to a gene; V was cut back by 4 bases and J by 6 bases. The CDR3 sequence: CASSSIRTGEDGYTF. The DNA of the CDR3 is TGTGCCAGCAGTTCCATCCGGACAGGGGAGGATGGCTACACCTTC.

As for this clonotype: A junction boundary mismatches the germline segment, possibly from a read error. This CDR3 is CASSDRDRGGNAEAFF. CDR3 coding DNA: TGTGCCAGCAGTGACCGGGACAGGGGGGGGAACGCTGAAGCTTTCTTT. This chain links TRBV6-1 with TRBJ1-1, with 11 bases identical to TRBD1. Per the germline V gene, CDR1 is MNHNS and CDR2 is SASEGT. This CDR3 has 16 residues.